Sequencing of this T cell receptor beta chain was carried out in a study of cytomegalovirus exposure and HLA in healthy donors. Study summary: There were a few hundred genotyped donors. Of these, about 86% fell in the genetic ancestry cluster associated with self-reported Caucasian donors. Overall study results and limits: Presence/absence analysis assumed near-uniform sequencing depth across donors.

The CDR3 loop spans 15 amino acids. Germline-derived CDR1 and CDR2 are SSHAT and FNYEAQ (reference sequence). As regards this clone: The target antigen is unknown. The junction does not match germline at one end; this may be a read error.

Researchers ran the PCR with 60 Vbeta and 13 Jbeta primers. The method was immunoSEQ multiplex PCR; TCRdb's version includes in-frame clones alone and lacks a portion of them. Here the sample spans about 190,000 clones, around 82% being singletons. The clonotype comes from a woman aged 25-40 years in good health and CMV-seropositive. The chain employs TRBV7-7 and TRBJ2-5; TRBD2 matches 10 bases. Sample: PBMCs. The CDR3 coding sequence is TGTGCTAGCAGCTTATTAGCGGGGGGCCTGGAGACCCAGTACTTC. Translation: CASSLLAGGLETQYF.